This T cell receptor beta chain originates from a study of T cell responses to AZD1222 COVID-19 vaccine. Produced via immunoSEQ multiplex PCR; TCRdb's table is partial and in-frame only. The sample contains more than 100,000 clones, more than 75% of which appear only once. Germline assignment: CDR1 MGHRA and CDR2 YSYEKL. CDR3 length: 15 amino acids. V was shortened by 0 bases and J by 8 bases, with 16 bases between the two germline ends. Material: peripheral blood, obtained on day 0 of AZD1222 vaccination. This TCR derives from an adult in good health. The chain couples TRBV4-1 to TRBJ1-2; D perhaps matches TRBD1 (5 bases). The CDR3 DNA reads as TGCGCCAGCAGCCAAGAGAAGGGACCAGCCCGGGGCTACACCTTC. Translated, it gives CASSQEKGPARGYTF.